These 9 T cell receptor beta chains originate from one sample sequenced in a study of identical twins. TCRdb ran MiXCR on the 5' RACE reads and lists one entry per CDR3 protein. Of approximately 250,000 distinct CDR3 sequences detected, 6.5% appear once; the ten largest clones hold just over 14%. These sequences were also reported in another study, on T cells expressing NK-cell markers.

Sequenced: CD8+ T cells sorted from blood. Source of these receptors: a woman aged 18 to 35 in good health.

This clonotype was recorded many times. J is TRBJ1-1 and V is TRBV4-1; 9 nucleotides match TRBD1. The ends lost 2 bases at V and 4 bases at J; junction bases unmatched: 5. Germline CDR1 and CDR2: MGHRA and YSYEKL. This CDR3 region has 15 residues. DNA of the CDR3: TGCGCCAGCAGCCAAATTGGACAGGGGTTCACTGAAGCTTTCTTT. It translates to CASSQIGQGFTEAFF.

This clonotype has a handful of counts. J is TRBJ1-6 and V is TRBV27; D perhaps matches TRBD1 (6 bases). CDR1 is MNHEY, CDR2 SMNVEV, per germline (reference sequence). V was shortened by 2 bases and J by 9 bases, with 14 bases between the two germline ends. The CDR3 covers 15 residues. The CDR3 loop reads CASSLKGGGRSPLHF. The DNA of the CDR3 is TGTGCCAGCAGTTTAAAGGGGGGCGGCCGTTCACCCCTCCACTTT.

The gene calls are TRBV9 and TRBJ2-1; D is ambiguous. The CDR3 has 13 residues. Trimming shortened V by 4 bases and J by 8 bases, and 13 bases separated the two germline ends. Germline V CDR1 and CDR2: SGDLS, YYNGEE. The CDR3 DNA reads TGTGCCAGCAGCACCCCCCGAAGTCATGAGCAGTTCTTC. Encoded protein: CASSTPRSHEQFF.

The chain couples TRBV2 to TRBJ1-1, with D possibly being TRBD1 (5 bases). V lost 6 bases and J lost 0, with 8 bases in between. Germline V CDR1 and CDR2: SNHLY, FYNNEI. CDR3 length: 13 amino acids. The CDR3 bases are TGTGCCAGCAGCCCACAGGTGAACACTGAAGCTTTCTTT. This sequence encodes CASSPQVNTEAFF.

Only a few counts were recorded for this clonotype. V and J are TRBV2 and TRBJ2-5; D remains unclear. This CDR3 is built from 13 residues. Trimming left V 11 bases short and J 0 bases short, with 13 bases between. The germline gives CDR1 SNHLY, CDR2 FYNNEI. The DNA of the CDR3 is TGTGCCGCTATTATGCAGTACCAAGAGACCCAGTACTTC. Its translation: CAAIMQYQETQYF.

This clonotype was seen ten or more times. J is TRBJ2-7 and V is TRBV12-3 or TRBV12-4; 7 bases map to TRBD1. V lost 6 bases and J lost 3; bases outside the gene matches: 5. There are 13 residues in the CDR3. CDR3 amino acids: CASRARQGYEQYF. CDR3 DNA sequence: TGTGCCAGCAGAGCCCGACAGGGCTACGAGCAGTACTTC.

There are many counts of this clonotype. The gene calls are TRBV2 and TRBJ2-2; no clear D. V was shortened by 8 bases and J by 4 bases, with 5 bases between the two germline ends. This CDR3 is 11 amino acids long. The V gene's germline CDR1 is SNHLY and CDR2 FYNNEI. CDR3 DNA sequence: TGTGCCAGCGGGCCCACCGGGGAGCTGTTTTTT. Its protein product is CASGPTGELFF.

The chain links TRBV29-1 to TRBJ1-1; 7 positions match TRBD1. After removal of 0 bases from V and 11 bases from J, the junction contained 9 bases not matched to a gene. CDR3 length: 13 amino acids. In germline, CDR1 is SQVTM, CDR2 ANQGSEA. The CDR3: CSVEDMEQGKAFF. CDR3 in DNA: TGCAGCGTTGAAGATATGGAACAGGGGAAGGCTTTCTTT.

DNA of the CDR3: TGTGCCAGTCGTTCGATGAGAGGCTACACCTTC. Translation: CASRSMRGYTF. The rearrangement uses TRBV12-3 or TRBV12-4 and TRBJ1-2; D gene unclear. This CDR3 is built from 11 residues. The germline V and J ends were trimmed by 9 bases and 8 bases, with 13 bases remaining between them.